The 27 T cell receptor beta chains listed next were all sequenced from one sample in a study of vaccination and CD4 T cells after COVID-19. Researchers used the Oncomine TCR Beta short-read assay to sequence DNA from cultured CD4+ T cells. MiXCR, run by TCRdb on the PCR reads, gives a single entry per CDR3 protein. The sample consists of roughly 6,800 distinct CDR3 sequences, approximately 31% of them appearing once. Treatment noted: roughly 10-day PBMC culture with coronavirus spike peptide pools or control peptides (ViraFEST assay). CD4+ T-cell collection from the unexposed donor predated the COVID-19 pandemic (2011-2018). Antigens of these TCRs are unknown. The sample was CD4+ T cells from blood, cultured in vitro. The source of these receptors is a human donor in good health.

The V and J genes are TRBV27 and TRBJ1-5; maybe TRBD1 (6 bases). The CDR3 totals 17 residues. Per the germline V gene, CDR1 is MNHEY and CDR2 is SMNVEV (reference sequence). V dropped 6 bases and J dropped 4 bases, with 22 bases sitting between them. The DNA for the CDR3 is TGTGCCAGCAGACCCCTACAGGGCTCAACCTTGAATCAGCCCCAGCATTTT. This codes for CASRPLQGSTLNQPQHF.

The V gene is TRBV6-1, the J gene TRBJ1-1; D gene ambiguous. The germline V gene has CDR1 MNHNS and CDR2 SASEGT. With 6 bases removed from V and 3 bases from J, the gap between germline ends came to 11 bases. This CDR3 comprises 13 residues. CDR3 residues: CASSLEEDTEAFF. The CDR3 nucleotides are TGTGCCAGCAGCCTCGAGGAGGACACTGAAGCTTTCTTT.

The chain uses TRBV5-5 and TRBJ1-2; unclear D gene. Germline assignment: CDR1 SGHKS and CDR2 YYEKEE (reference sequence). Trimming pared 6 bases from V and 2 bases from J, leaving 11 bases between. The CDR3 is 13 residues long. CDR3 in DNA: TGTGCCAGCACGTCCGGAGGAAACTATGGCTACACCTTC. It codes for CASTSGGNYGYTF.

This chain joins TRBV11-2 and TRBJ1-2; perhaps TRBD1 as D (6 bases). The germline V gene has CDR1 SGHAT and CDR2 FQNNGV. The CDR3 consists of 13 residues. V was cut by 5 bases and J by 4 bases, with 11 bases left in between. DNA of the CDR3: TGTGCCAGCAGCCCGACAGGCCCCTATGGCTACACCTTC. Its protein is CASSPTGPYGYTF.

This clonotype has more than one count but fewer than ten. The chain joins TRBV7-3 to TRBJ2-1, with D unclear. This CDR3 is built from 14 residues. Germline V CDR1 and CDR2: SGHTA, FQGTGA. The germline V and J ends were trimmed by 0 bases and 7 bases, with 10 bases remaining between them. CDR3 sequence: CASSLTGRFNEQFF. The CDR3 nucleotides are TGTGCCAGCAGCTTAACGGGCAGGTTTAATGAGCAGTTCTTC.

This clonotype was counted once. The J gene is TRBJ1-4, the V gene TRBV29-1; perhaps TRBD1 as D (6 bases). Germline V gene data show CDR1 as SQVTM and CDR2 as ANQGSEA. V shed 7 bases and J shed 8 bases, with 17 bases lying between them. This CDR3 region has 13 residues. The DNA of the CDR3 is TGCAGCGGGGGATGGGGGGCGGGGGAAAAACTGTTTTTT. It codes for CSGGWGAGEKLFF.

The rearrangement links TRBV6-2 or TRBV6-3 to TRBJ1-1; D is unresolved. There are 14 residues in the CDR3. CDR1 is MNHEY and CDR2 is SVGEGT in the germline V gene. V was clipped by 0 bases and J by 5 bases, with 10 bases between them. Written as DNA, the CDR3 is TGTGCCAGCAGTTACTCGGGAGGAGGTACTGAAGCTTTCTTT. Its translation is CASSYSGGGTEAFF.

Worth noting for this clonotype: Relative to the germline gene, one junction end is altered; a read error may explain this. The chain couples TRBV7-7 to TRBJ2-5; perhaps TRBD1 as D (5 bases). Germline assignment: CDR1 SSHAT and CDR2 FNYEAQ (reference sequence). The CDR3 consists of 15 residues. CDR3 DNA: TGTGCTAGCAGCTTAGGACATCCCCCACAAGAGACCCAGTACTTC. Protein sequence: CASSLGHPPQETQYF.

This clonotype showed up just a few times. The chain couples TRBV10-3 to TRBJ2-3; D ambiguous. V lost 5 bases and J 0 bases, leaving 3 bases between the germline ends. There are 12 residues in the CDR3. Looked up from germline, CDR1 is ENHRY and CDR2 is SYGVKD. In DNA, the CDR3 is TGTGCCATCAGTACTAGCACAGATACGCAGTATTTT. Translated, it gives CAISTSTDTQYF.

The J gene is TRBJ2-6, the V gene TRBV20-1; D might be TRBD1 or TRBD2, each matching 5 bases. V shed 1 base and J shed 0 bases, with 10 bases lying between them. This CDR3 spans 16 amino acids. CDR1 is DFQATT, CDR2 SNEGSKA, per germline (reference sequence). As DNA, the CDR3 is TGCAGTGCTAGAGGGGGTGGGGGCTCTGGGGCCAACGTCCTGACTTTC. Translated, it gives CSARGGGGSGANVLTF.

To note about this clonotype: A much larger clonotype is one base distant, so this may be a read error. The V call is TRBV7-6, the J call TRBJ1-5; D not certain. The CDR3 sequence is 13 residues long. Germline values: CDR1 SGHVS, CDR2 FNYEAQ. CDR3 bases: TGTGCCAGCAGCCCGGATCTAAATCACCCCCGGCATTTT. Amino acid sequence: CASSPDLNHPRHF.

The rearrangement uses TRBV20-1 and TRBJ2-1; D is ambiguous. The CDR3 spans 11 residues. CDR1 and CDR2 (germline): DFQATT, SNEGSKA (reference sequence). The germline V and J ends were trimmed by 6 bases and 8 bases, with 11 bases remaining between them. CDR3 amino acids: CSANPRDEQFF. CDR3 DNA: TGCAGTGCCAATCCAAGAGATGAGCAGTTCTTC.

J is TRBJ1-2 and V is TRBV6-5; D is undetermined. The CDR3 is made up of 14 amino acids. Germline loops: CDR1 MNHEY, CDR2 SVGAGI. Trimming took 0 bases from V and 4 from J, leaving 9 bases between them. The CDR3: CASSYSFDFYGYTF. In DNA form, the CDR3 reads TGTGCCAGCAGTTACTCATTCGATTTCTATGGCTACACCTTC.

This rearrangement joins TRBV6-5 to TRBJ2-2; the D is unclear. The germline gives CDR1 MNHEY, CDR2 SVGAGI. CDR3 length: 15 residues. The V and J ends lost 4 bases and 1 base respectively, with 10 bases between them. CDR3 DNA: TGTGCCAGCAGTTTTAATAACAGGAACACCGGGGAGCTGTTTTTT. It codes for CASSFNNRNTGELFF.

This clonotype was seen a handful of times. The rearrangement joins TRBV5-1 to TRBJ2-5; no firm D call. CDR3 length: 12 amino acids. Looked up from germline, CDR1 is SGHRS and CDR2 is YFSETQ. V was trimmed by 0 bases and J by 5 bases, leaving 5 bases between them. Here the CDR3 DNA reads TGCGCCAGCAGCTTGGCACGCGAGACCCAGTACTTC. Translation: CASSLARETQYF.

J is TRBJ1-1 and V is TRBV27, with D possibly matching TRBD1 (5 bases). Germline CDR1 reads MNHEY; CDR2 reads SMNVEV (reference sequence). V gave up 5 bases and J gave up 1 base, with 17 bases separating them. This CDR3 contains 16 residues. CDR3 amino acids: CASSPPGVWRNTEAFF. As DNA, the CDR3 is TGTGCCAGCAGTCCTCCGGGGGTCTGGAGGAACACTGAAGCTTTCTTT.

This clonotype was picked up one time. The V gene is TRBV27, the J gene TRBJ2-6; no clear D. The ends were cut back, 3 bases at V and 0 bases at J, with 15 bases in the middle. Per germline, CDR1 MNHEY and CDR2 SMNVEV (reference sequence). The CDR3 loop spans 18 amino acids. As DNA, the CDR3 is TGTGCCAGCAGTTTTCAGACGAATTCCTACTCTGGGGCCAACGTCCTGACTTTC. Residues: CASSFQTNSYSGANVLTF.

The rearrangement joins TRBV28 to TRBJ1-2, with D possibly TRBD1 on 5 matching bases. Germline V gene lookup returns CDR1 MDHEN and CDR2 SYDVKM. The V gene lost 5 bases and the J gene lost 0 bases, with 13 bases spanning the gap. The CDR3 length is 15 residues. CDR3 loop: CASSRTGLANYGYTF. The CDR3, as DNA: TGTGCCAGCAGTCGAACAGGTCTTGCTAACTATGGCTACACCTTC.

This clonotype was picked up one time. A read error may be the cause here, since a much bigger clone is one base away. The chain combines TRBV12-3 or TRBV12-4 with TRBJ2-5; 12 bases fit TRBD2. V lost 4 bases, J lost 5 bases, and 14 bases stayed unmatched. This CDR3 is 18 amino acids long. CDR3 sequence: CASSSTRGLAGGLETQYF. The CDR3 DNA is TGTGCCAGCAGTTCCACCCGGGGTCTAGCGGGGGGGCTCGAGACCCAGTACTTC.

This clonotype occurred a few times. V is TRBV27 and J is TRBJ1-1; D perhaps matches TRBD1 (5 bases). The CDR3 contains 14 residues. Trimming stripped 4 bases from V and 10 bases from J, with 19 bases between. Per the germline V gene, CDR1 is MNHEY and CDR2 is SMNVEV (reference sequence). The CDR3 bases are TGTGCCAGCAGTTCTGAGGGACGAGGTACCGGAGCTTTCTTT. Translating gives CASSSEGRGTGAFF.

The V call is TRBV20-1, the J call TRBJ1-1; D is perhaps TRBD1 (5 bases). Germline loops: CDR1 DFQATT, CDR2 SNEGSKA (reference sequence). The CDR3 extends over 13 amino acids. Written as DNA, the CDR3 is TGCAGCGCAAAGGGACCGCTAAACACTGAAGCTTTCTTT. This translates into CSAKGPLNTEAFF.

The chain carries TRBV10-3 and TRBJ2-1, with 7 bases that match TRBD2. Losses at the gene ends were 3 bases for V and 3 bases for J; bases not matched to a gene: 5. This CDR3 contains 15 residues. Germline-derived CDR1 and CDR2 are ENHRY and SYGVKD. This CDR3 is CAISEGSGYYNEQFF. Here the CDR3 DNA reads TGTGCCATCAGTGAAGGTAGCGGGTACTACAATGAGCAGTTCTTC.

This clonotype was counted between two and nine times. V and J are TRBV20-1 and TRBJ2-3, with 7 bases lining up with TRBD1. Per germline, CDR1 DFQATT and CDR2 SNEGSKA (reference sequence). With 6 bases clipped from V and 1 base from J, the junction kept 4 bases outside the gene matches. This CDR3 contains 13 residues. CDR3 amino acids: CSARQGGTDTQYF. The CDR3, as DNA: TGCAGTGCCAGGCAGGGGGGCACAGATACGCAGTATTTT.

This chain links TRBV6-1 with TRBJ1-3; possible D gene TRBD1, 5 bases. The CDR3 extends over 15 amino acids. The V gene lost 6 bases and the J gene lost 0 bases, with 12 bases spanning the gap. Germline assignment: CDR1 MNHNS and CDR2 SASEGT. The CDR3 DNA reads as TGTGCCAGCAGACCCGGACAAGGCTCTGGAAACACCATATATTTT. Encoded protein: CASRPGQGSGNTIYF.

The chain recombines TRBV20-1 with TRBJ2-1; D is unresolved. The CDR3 covers 15 residues. The V end lost 4 bases, the J end lost 0 bases, and 13 bases lay between the germline ends. Germline CDR1 DFQATT, CDR2 SNEGSKA (reference sequence). CDR3 sequence reads: CSATETGSSYNEQFF. The CDR3 DNA follows: TGCAGTGCTACGGAGACGGGCTCCTCCTACAATGAGCAGTTCTTC.

V and J are TRBV7-9 and TRBJ1-5, with D perhaps TRBD1 (5 bases). The CDR3 covers 17 residues. The germline gives CDR1 SEHNR, CDR2 FQNEAQ (reference sequence). The V end lost 1 base, the J end lost 2 bases, and 15 bases lay between the germline ends. The CDR3 spells CASSLGLGEGRNQPQHF. The CDR3 nucleotides read TGTGCCAGCAGCTTAGGTTTAGGGGAGGGGCGCAATCAGCCCCAGCATTTT.

The V call is TRBV19, the J call TRBJ2-5, with D perhaps TRBD2 (6 bases). The CDR3 runs to 13 residues. CDR1 and CDR2 (germline): LNHDA, SQIVND (reference sequence). V lost 6 bases and J 5 bases, leaving 13 bases between the germline ends. CDR3 sequence: CASSEGGTETQYF. Here the CDR3 DNA reads TGTGCCAGTAGCGAAGGAGGGACGGAGACCCAGTACTTC.